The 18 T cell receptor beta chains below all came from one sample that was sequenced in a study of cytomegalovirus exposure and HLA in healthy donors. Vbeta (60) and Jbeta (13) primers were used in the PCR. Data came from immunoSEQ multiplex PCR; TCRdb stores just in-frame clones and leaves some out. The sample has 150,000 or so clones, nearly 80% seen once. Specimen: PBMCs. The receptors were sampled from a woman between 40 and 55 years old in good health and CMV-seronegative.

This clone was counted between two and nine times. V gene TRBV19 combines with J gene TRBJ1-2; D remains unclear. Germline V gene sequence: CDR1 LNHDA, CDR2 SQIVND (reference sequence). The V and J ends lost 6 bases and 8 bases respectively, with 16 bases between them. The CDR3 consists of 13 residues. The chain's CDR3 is CASRSGSPPGYTF. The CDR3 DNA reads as TGTGCCAGTAGATCCGGGTCACCCCCCGGCTACACCTTC.

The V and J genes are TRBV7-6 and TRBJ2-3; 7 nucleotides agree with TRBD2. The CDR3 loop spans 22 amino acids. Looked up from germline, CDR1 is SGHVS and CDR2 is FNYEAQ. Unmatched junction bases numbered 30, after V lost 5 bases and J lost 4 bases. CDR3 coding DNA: TGTGCCAGCAGCGTCTTCTACTATCCCCCTAACCGAGCCGGCGGGGGAGCAGATACGCAGTATTTT. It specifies CASSVFYYPPNRAGGGADTQYF.

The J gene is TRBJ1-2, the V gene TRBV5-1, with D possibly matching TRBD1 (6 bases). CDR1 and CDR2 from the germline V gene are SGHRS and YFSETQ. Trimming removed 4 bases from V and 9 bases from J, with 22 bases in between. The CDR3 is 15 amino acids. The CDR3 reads CASSMLITGSSSYTF. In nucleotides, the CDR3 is TGCGCCAGCAGCATGCTAATTACAGGGTCTTCGAGCTACACCTTC.

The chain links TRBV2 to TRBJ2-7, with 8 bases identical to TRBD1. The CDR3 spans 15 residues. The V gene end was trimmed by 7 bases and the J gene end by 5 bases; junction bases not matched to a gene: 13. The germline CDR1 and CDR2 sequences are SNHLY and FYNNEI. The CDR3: CASTGDRQFGDEQYF. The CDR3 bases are TGTGCCAGCACTGGGGACAGGCAATTCGGAGACGAGCAGTACTTC. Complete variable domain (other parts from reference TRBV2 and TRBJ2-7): EPEVTQTPSHQVTQMGQEVILRCVPISNHLYFYWYRQILGQKVEFLVSFYNNEISEKSEIFDDQFSVERPDGSNFTLKIRSTKLEDSAMYFCASTGDRQFGDEQYFGPGTRLTVT.

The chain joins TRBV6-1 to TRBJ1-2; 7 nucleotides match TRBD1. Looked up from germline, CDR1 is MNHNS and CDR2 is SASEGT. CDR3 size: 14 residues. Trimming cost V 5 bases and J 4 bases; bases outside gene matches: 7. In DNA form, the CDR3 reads TGTGCCAGCAGTCGGGACAGCGTGGGCTATGGCTACACCTTC. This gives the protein CASSRDSVGYGYTF.

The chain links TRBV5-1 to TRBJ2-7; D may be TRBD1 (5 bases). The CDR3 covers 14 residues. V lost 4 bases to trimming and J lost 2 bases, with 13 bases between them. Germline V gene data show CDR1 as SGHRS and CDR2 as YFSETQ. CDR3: CASSASTVTYEQYF. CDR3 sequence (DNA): TGCGCCAGCAGCGCCTCGACAGTCACCTACGAGCAGTACTTC.

CDR3: CSVGSIDRVGEKLFF. CDR3 nucleotides: TGCAGCGTTGGGTCTATTGACAGGGTAGGGGAAAAACTGTTTTTT. The chain combines TRBV29-1 with TRBJ1-4; 7 bases fit TRBD1. The CDR3 is made up of 15 amino acids. Unmatched junction bases numbered 13, after V lost 4 bases and J lost 8 bases. Germline CDR1 reads SQVTM; CDR2 reads ANQGSEA.

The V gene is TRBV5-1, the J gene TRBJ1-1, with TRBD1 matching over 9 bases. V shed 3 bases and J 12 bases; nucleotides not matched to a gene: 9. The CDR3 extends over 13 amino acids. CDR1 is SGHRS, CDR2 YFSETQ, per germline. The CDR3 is CASSSPGQGETFF. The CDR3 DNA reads TGCGCCAGCAGCTCCCCGGGACAGGGCGAGACTTTCTTT. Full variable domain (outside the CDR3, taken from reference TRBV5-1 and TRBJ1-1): KAGVTQTPRYLIKTRGQQVTLSCSPISGHRSVSWYQQTPGQGLQFLFEYFSETQRNKGNFPGRFSGRQFSNSRSEMNVSTLELGDSALYLCASSSPGQGETFFGQGTRLTVV.

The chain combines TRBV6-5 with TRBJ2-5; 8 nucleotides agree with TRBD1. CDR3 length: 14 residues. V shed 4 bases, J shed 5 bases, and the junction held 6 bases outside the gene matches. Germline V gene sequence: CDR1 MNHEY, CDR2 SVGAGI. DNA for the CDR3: TGTGCCAGCAGTTTGGACAGGGTCGTGGAGACCCAGTACTTC. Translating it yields CASSLDRVVETQYF.

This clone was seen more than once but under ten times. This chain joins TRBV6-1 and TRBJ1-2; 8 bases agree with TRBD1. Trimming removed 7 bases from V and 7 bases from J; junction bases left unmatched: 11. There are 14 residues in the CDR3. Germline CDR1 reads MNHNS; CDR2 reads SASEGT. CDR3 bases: TGTGCCAGCATCCTGGGGGCAGGGGGCGGTGGCTACACCTTC. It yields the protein CASILGAGGGGYTF.

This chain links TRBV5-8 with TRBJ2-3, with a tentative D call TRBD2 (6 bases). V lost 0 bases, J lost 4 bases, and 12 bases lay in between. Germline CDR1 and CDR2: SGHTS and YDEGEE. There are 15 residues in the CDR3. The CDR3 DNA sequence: TGTGCCAGCAGCTTGGTGGGCGGGGTATCAGATACGCAGTATTTT. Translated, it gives CASSLVGGVSDTQYF. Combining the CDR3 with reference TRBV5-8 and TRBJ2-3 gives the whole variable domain EAGVTQSPTHLIKTRGQQATLRCSPISGHTSVYWYQQALGLGLQFLLWYDEGEERNRGNFPPRFSGRQFPNYSSELNVNALELEDSALYLCASSLVGGVSDTQYFGPGTRLTVL.

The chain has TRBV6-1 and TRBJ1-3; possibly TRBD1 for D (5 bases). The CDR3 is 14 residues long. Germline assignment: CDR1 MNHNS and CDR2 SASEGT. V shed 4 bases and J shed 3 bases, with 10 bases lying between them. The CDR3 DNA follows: TGTGCCAGCAGTGGCGGGACGTTTGGAAACACCATATATTTT. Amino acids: CASSGGTFGNTIYF.

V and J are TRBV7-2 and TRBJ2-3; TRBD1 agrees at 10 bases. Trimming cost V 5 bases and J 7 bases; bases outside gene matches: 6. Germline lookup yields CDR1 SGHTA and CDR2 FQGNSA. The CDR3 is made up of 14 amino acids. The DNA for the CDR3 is TGTGCCAGCAGCGCCAGACAGGGGGCGAATACGCAGTATTTT. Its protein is CASSARQGANTQYF. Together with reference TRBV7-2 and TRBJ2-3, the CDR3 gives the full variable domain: GAGVSQSPSNKVTEKGKDVELRCDPISGHTALYWYRQSLGQGLEFLIYFQGNSAPDKSGLPSDRFSAERTGGSVSTLTIQRTQQEDSAVYLCASSARQGANTQYFGPGTRLTVL.

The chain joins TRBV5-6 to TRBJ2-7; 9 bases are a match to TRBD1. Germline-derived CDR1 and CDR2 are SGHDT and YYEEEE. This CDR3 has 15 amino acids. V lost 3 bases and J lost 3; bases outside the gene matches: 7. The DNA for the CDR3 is TGTGCCAGCAGCTGGGTTGGGACAGGGATCTACGAGCAGTACTTC. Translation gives CASSWVGTGIYEQYF.

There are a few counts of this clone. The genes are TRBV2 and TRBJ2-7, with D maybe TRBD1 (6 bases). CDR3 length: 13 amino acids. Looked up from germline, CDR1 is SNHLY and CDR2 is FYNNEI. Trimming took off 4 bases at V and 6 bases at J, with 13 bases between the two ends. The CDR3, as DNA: TGTGCCAGCAGTGGCAGGGGATTGGGCGAGCAGTACTTC. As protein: CASSGRGLGEQYF.

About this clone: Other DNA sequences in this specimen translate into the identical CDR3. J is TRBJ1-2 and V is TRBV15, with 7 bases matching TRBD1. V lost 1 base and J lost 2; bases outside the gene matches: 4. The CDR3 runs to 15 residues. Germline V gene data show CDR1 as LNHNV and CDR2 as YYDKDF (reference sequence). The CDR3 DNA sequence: TGTGCCACCAGCAGAGGGGGGACAGTGAACTATGGCTACACCTTC. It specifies CATSRGGTVNYGYTF.

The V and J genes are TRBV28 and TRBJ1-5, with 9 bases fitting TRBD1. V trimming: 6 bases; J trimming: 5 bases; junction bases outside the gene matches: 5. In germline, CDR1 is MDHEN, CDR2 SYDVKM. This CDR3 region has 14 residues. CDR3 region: CASSSTGGHQPQHF. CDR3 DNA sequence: TGTGCCAGCAGCTCCACAGGGGGCCATCAGCCCCAGCATTTT.

CDR3 DNA sequence: TGTGCCAGCAGTTACTCCAACAGGGTTTCGTCACCCCTCCACTTT. Residues: CASSYSNRVSSPLHF. This chain links TRBV6-5 with TRBJ1-6; D might be TRBD1 (6 bases). This CDR3 has 15 amino acids. V gave up 0 bases and J gave up 10 bases, with 13 bases separating them. Germline-derived CDR1 and CDR2 are MNHEY and SVGAGI.